These T cell receptor beta chains were read from a single sample in a study of graft-versus-host responses after intestinal transplantation. The protocol was immunoSEQ multiplex PCR, while the TCRdb copy is restricted to in-frame clones and leaves out a portion. The sample carries approximately 100,000 clones, roughly 87% recorded once. For these receptors, no antigen is known. This material consisted of unstimulated CD4+ T cells sorted from spleen or lymph node cells, taken before intestinal transplant. Receptors were obtained from a human donor who received an intestinal transplant. Each CDR3 is given with its conserved first and last residue. The D gene is left open where the match is weak. Clone size is shown for a subset of rows, as once, few, many or a class of expanded clone.

size | J | V | D | CDR3 | DNA
. | TRBJ2-1 | TRBV7-6 | TRBD2 | CASSLRGLAYYEAYNEQFF | TGTGCCAGCAGCTTACGGGGACTAGCGTACTATGAGGCCTACAATGAGCAGTTCTTC
. | TRBJ2-7 | TRBV28 | TRBD1 | CASRDRGLYEQYF | TGTGCCAGCCGGGACAGGGGCCTCTACGAGCAGTACTTC
. | TRBJ2-5 | TRBV6-1 | TRBD2 | CASSEAWAGGSALQETQYF | TGTGCCAGCAGTGAAGCTTGGGCGGGAGGTTCGGCGCTACAAGAGACCCAGTACTTC
. | TRBJ1-2 | TRBV5-6 | . | CASSATDYGYTF | TGTGCCAGCAGCGCGACAGACTATGGCTACACCTTC
. | TRBJ2-1 | TRBV6-5 | TRBD2 | CASTGTSLGVEFF | TGTGCCAGCACCGGGACTAGCCTCGGGGTGGAGTTCTTC
. | TRBJ2-1 | TRBV11-2 | TRBD2 | CASSLGTSGNEQFF | TGTGCCAGCAGCTTAGGGACTAGCGGGAATGAGCAGTTCTTC
. | TRBJ1-2 | TRBV5-1 | . | CASSLYAESGGYTF | TGCGCCAGCAGCTTGTATGCAGAGAGCGGTGGCTACACCTTC
. | TRBJ2-1 | TRBV5-1 | TRBD2 | CASSMKRLSTGTSGHKAYNEQFF | TGCGCCAGCAGCATGAAAAGGCTCTCAACAGGGACTAGCGGACATAAGGCCTACAATGAGCAGTTCTTC
. | TRBJ2-3 | TRBV28 | . | CASKDSISSTDTQYF | TGTGCCAGCAAAGACAGCATCTCTAGCACAGATACGCAGTATTTT
. | TRBJ2-7 | TRBV27 | . | CASSSPPLPEQYF | TGTGCCAGCAGTTCACCACCCTTGCCCGAGCAGTACTTC
. | TRBJ1-5 | TRBV4-1 | . | CASSQDGARGYQPQHF | TGCGCCAGCAGCCAAGATGGAGCTAGGGGCTACCAGCCCCAGCATTTT
. | TRBJ2-7 | TRBV7-2 | TRBD1 | CASRSTGTGYYEQYF | TGTGCCAGCAGATCGACCGGGACAGGATACTACGAGCAGTACTTC
. | TRBJ1-4 | TRBV18 | . | CASSPPGPKRATNEKLFF | TGTGCCAGCTCACCACCGGGCCCCAAACGCGCAACTAATGAAAAACTGTTTTTT
. | TRBJ1-1 | TRBV29-1 | . | CSVAASFMNTEAFF | TGCAGCGTTGCGGCCTCATTCATGAACACTGAAGCTTTCTTT
. | TRBJ2-1 | TRBV11-2 | . | CASSSLGTPYNEQFF | TGTGCCAGCAGCTCCCTCGGGACACCCTACAATGAGCAGTTCTTC
. | TRBJ1-2 | TRBV27 | . | CASSLEGGRGYTF | TGTGCCAGCAGTTTGGAGGGAGGTCGTGGCTACACCTTC
once | TRBJ2-1 | TRBV7-3 | . | CASSPLAPGNEQFF | TGTGCCAGCAGCCCCCTAGCACCGGGCAATGAGCAGTTCTTC
few | TRBJ2-7 | TRBV5-4 | TRBD2 | CASSAPASGMYEQYF | TGTGCCAGCAGCGCCCCCGCTAGCGGGATGTACGAGCAGTACTTC
. | TRBJ2-5 | TRBV6-6 | . | CASSYSTREETQYF | TGTGCCAGCAGTTACTCGACCAGGGAGGAGACCCAGTACTTC
few | TRBJ1-3 | TRBV2 | TRBD1 | CASSGRQGVGGNTIYF | TGTGCCAGCAGTGGTAGACAGGGGGTAGGTGGAAACACCATATATTTT
. | TRBJ1-1 | TRBV9 | . | CASSVDAGMNTEAFF | TGTGCCAGCAGCGTGGACGCGGGGATGAACACTGAAGCTTTCTTT
. | TRBJ2-3 | TRBV7-6 | . | CASSFLDSTDTQYF | TGTGCCAGCAGCTTCCTGGACAGCACAGATACGCAGTATTTT
. | TRBJ2-6 | TRBV7-9 | . | CASSLASSQTGANVLTF | TGTGCCAGCAGCTTAGCTTCGTCCCAGACGGGGGCCAACGTCCTGACTTTC
. | TRBJ1-3 | TRBV2 | . | CASAERLNTIYF | TGTGCCAGCGCCGAAAGGCTAAACACCATATATTTT
. | TRBJ2-2 | TRBV5-1 | . | CASIDRANTGELFF | TGCGCCAGCATCGACAGAGCGAACACCGGGGAGCTGTTTTTT
. | TRBJ2-1 | TRBV28 | TRBD1 | CASRPTGRGPWDEQFF | TGTGCCAGCAGACCCACGGGCAGGGGGCCTTGGGATGAGCAGTTCTTC
. | TRBJ2-3 | TRBV14 | TRBD1 | CASSQQLPGQGATDTQYF | TGTGCCAGCAGCCAACAATTACCGGGACAGGGGGCCACAGATACGCAGTATTTT
. | TRBJ1-2 | TRBV4-1 | . | CASRGRGYTF | TGCGCCAGCAGAGGTCGGGGCTACACCTTC
. | TRBJ2-5 | TRBV6-6 | . | CATGVQETQYF | TGTGCCACCGGGGTTCAAGAGACCCAGTACTTC
. | TRBJ2-7 | TRBV18 | . | CASSPPAGTTYEQYF | TGTGCCAGCTCACCACCGGCAGGGACGACCTACGAGCAGTACTTC
. | TRBJ2-7 | TRBV9 | . | CASSAGLVPSYEQYF | TGTGCCAGCAGCGCCGGCTTGGTCCCTTCCTACGAGCAGTACTTC
. | TRBJ2-7 | TRBV7-2 | TRBD2 | CASSLDTSGAYEQYF | TGTGCCAGCAGCTTAGACACTAGCGGAGCCTACGAGCAGTACTTC
. | TRBJ2-7 | TRBV5-4 | . | CASSLDTTYEQYF | TGTGCCAGCAGCTTGGACACGACCTACGAGCAGTACTTC
. | TRBJ1-2 | TRBV7-9 | TRBD1 | CASSPLDREGYTF | TGTGCCAGCAGCCCCTTGGACAGGGAAGGCTACACCTTC
. | TRBJ1-2 | TRBV6-5 | . | CASSSNRVESDNTF | TGTGCCAGCAGTTCCAACAGGGTGGAGTCGGATAACACCTTC
. | TRBJ2-7 | TRBV2 | TRBD2 | CANGDPGGYEQYF | TGTGCCAATGGGGACCCGGGGGGATACGAGCAGTACTTC
. | TRBJ2-7 | TRBV20-1 | . | CSARVGYEQYF | TGCAGTGCTAGAGTCGGCTACGAGCAGTACTTC
. | TRBJ2-3 | TRBV5-1 | TRBD1 | CASVGQVFTDTQYF | TGCGCCAGTGTGGGACAGGTTTTCACAGATACGCAGTATTTT
few | TRBJ1-2 | TRBV10-3 | . | CAITANYGYTF | TGTGCCATCACAGCGAACTATGGCTACACCTTC
. | TRBJ2-5 | TRBV20-1 | . | CSADGQETQYF | TGCAGTGCCGACGGACAAGAGACCCAGTACTTC
. | TRBJ2-3 | TRBV7-9 | TRBD2 | CASSSTGTSGGVDTQYF | TGTGCCAGCAGCTCAACTGGGACTAGCGGGGGGGTAGATACGCAGTATTTT
. | TRBJ2-1 | TRBV2 | TRBD1 | CASRRHGTGHYNEQFF | TGTGCCAGCAGGCGACATGGGACAGGCCACTACAATGAGCAGTTCTTC
. | TRBJ2-5 | TRBV6-1 | . | CASSPGPVIETQYF | TGTGCCAGCAGTCCGGGACCCGTAATAGAGACCCAGTACTTC
once | TRBJ1-1 | TRBV5-5 | . | CASGFGQMNTEAFF | TGTGCCAGCGGGTTTGGGCAGATGAACACTGAAGCTTTCTTT
. | TRBJ1-2 | TRBV11-2 | . | CASSDRGPYGYTF | TGTGCCAGCAGCGACCGGGGGCCCTATGGCTACACCTTC
. | TRBJ2-5 | TRBV29-1 | . | CSARPRLRGLETQYF | TGCAGCGCTCGCCCTCGACTAAGGGGTTTAGAGACCCAGTACTTC
. | TRBJ2-1 | TRBV19 | . | CASSMQRYNEQFF | TGTGCCAGTAGTATGCAAAGATACAATGAGCAGTTCTTC
. | TRBJ1-1 | TRBV7-6 | . | CASSLALAGSEAFF | TGTGCCAGCAGCTTAGCCTTGGCAGGGAGTGAAGCTTTCTTT
. | TRBJ2-5 | TRBV2 | . | CASSEGPQETQYF | TGTGCCAGCAGTGAAGGGCCCCAAGAGACCCAGTACTTC
. | TRBJ2-7 | TRBV29-1 | TRBD2 | CSVGTSGTYEQYF | TGCAGCGTTGGGACTAGCGGGACCTACGAGCAGTACTTC
. | TRBJ2-7 | TRBV11-3 | . | CASSYEAGGAGEQYF | TGTGCCAGCAGCTATGAAGCTGGGGGGGCTGGGGAGCAGTACTTC
. | TRBJ2-1 | TRBV11-2 | . | CASSSISPNEQFF | TGTGCCAGCAGCTCCATTTCGCCGAATGAGCAGTTCTTC
. | TRBJ1-6 | TRBV2 | TRBD1 | CASKTGHNSPLHF | TGTGCCAGCAAGACAGGGCATAATTCACCCCTCCACTTT
. | TRBJ2-3 | TRBV7-9 | TRBD2 | CASSLATSGGDSTDTQYF | TGTGCCAGCAGCTTAGCGACTAGCGGGGGAGATAGCACAGATACGCAGTATTTT
. | TRBJ2-5 | TRBV6-1 | . | CASREVGQETQYF | TGTGCCAGCAGGGAAGTAGGCCAAGAGACCCAGTACTTC
. | TRBJ2-3 | TRBV7-9 | . | CASSRSRDTQYF | TGTGCCAGCAGCAGATCCCGGGATACGCAGTATTTT
. | TRBJ2-5 | TRBV5-4 | TRBD2 | CASSSTSGGAAETQYF | TGTGCCAGCAGCTCGACTAGCGGGGGGGCGGCGGAGACCCAGTACTTC
. | TRBJ1-1 | TRBV10-2 | TRBD1 | CASSDPGGAAFF | TGCGCCAGCAGTGACCCAGGGGGGGCAGCTTTCTTT
. | TRBJ2-2 | TRBV7-9 | TRBD1 | CASSFRTGTDGGELFF | TGTGCCAGCAGCTTCCGGACAGGGACGGATGGCGGGGAGCTGTTTTTT